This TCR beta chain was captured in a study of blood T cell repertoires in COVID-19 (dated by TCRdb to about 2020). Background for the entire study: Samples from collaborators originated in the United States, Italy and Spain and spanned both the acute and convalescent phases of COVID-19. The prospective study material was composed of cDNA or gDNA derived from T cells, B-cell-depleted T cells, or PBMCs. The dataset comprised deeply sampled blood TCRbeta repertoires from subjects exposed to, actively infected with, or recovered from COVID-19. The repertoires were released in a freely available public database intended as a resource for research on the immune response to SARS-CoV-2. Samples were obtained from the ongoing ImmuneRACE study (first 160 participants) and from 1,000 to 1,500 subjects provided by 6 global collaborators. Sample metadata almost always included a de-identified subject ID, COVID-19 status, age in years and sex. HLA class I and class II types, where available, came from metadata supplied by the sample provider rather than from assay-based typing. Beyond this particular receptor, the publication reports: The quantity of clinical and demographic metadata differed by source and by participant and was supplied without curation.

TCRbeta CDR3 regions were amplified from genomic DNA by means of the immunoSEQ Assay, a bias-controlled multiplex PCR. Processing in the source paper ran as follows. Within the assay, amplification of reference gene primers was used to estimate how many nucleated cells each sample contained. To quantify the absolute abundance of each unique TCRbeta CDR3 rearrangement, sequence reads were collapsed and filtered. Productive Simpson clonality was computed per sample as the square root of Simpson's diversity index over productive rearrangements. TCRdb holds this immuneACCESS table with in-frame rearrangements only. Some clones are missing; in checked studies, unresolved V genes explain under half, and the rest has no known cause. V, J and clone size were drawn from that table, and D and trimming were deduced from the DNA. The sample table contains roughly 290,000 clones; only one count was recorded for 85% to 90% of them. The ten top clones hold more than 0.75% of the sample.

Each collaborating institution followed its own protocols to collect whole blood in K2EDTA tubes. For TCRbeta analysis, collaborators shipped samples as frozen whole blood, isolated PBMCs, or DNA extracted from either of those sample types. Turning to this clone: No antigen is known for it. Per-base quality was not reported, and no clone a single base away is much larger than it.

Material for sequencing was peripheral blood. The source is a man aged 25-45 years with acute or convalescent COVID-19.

The bases are TGTGCCACCAGCAGAGATTGGGGGGGGAATCAGCCCCAGCATTTT. Translated, this is CATSRDWGGNQPQHF. The rearrangement combines TRBV15 with TRBJ1-5; TRBD1 is a weak D gene call, 5 bases matching. The CDR3 runs 15 residues from the cysteine to the phenylalanine. Only the CDR3 region is kept as DNA, spanning 45 bases read in frame from base 1. Sequences LNHNV (CDR1) and YYDKDF (CDR2) are obtained from the germline V gene (reference sequence). V and J lose 0 bases and 4 bases, and a span of 10 bases separates them. Where the CDR3 stops, the reference TRBV15 and TRBJ1-5 genes take over; the full variable domain is DAMVIQNPRYQVTQFGKPVTLSCSQTLNHNVMYWYQQKSSQAPKLLFHYYDKDFNNEADTPDNFQSRRPNTSFCFLDIRSPGLGDTAMYLCATSRDWGGNQPQHFGDGTRLSIL.